This T cell receptor (beta chain) was obtained from a study of cytomegalovirus exposure and HLA in healthy donors (TCRdb year 2017). About the study as a whole: An earlier analysis of 587 of the donors reported 276 Gb of sequence data and approximately 120 million unique TCR beta sequences obtained from around 170 million T cells. An early release that covered roughly 600 HLA-typed donors contained approximately 320 gigabases of sequencing data and approximately 85 million unique TCR sequences. The genetic ancestry cluster associated with self-reported Caucasian donors included 80% to 90% of the 350 to 500 genotyped donors. The study aimed to test whether cataloging public T cell receptors could reveal signatures of past pathogen exposure. The study used immunosequencing to profile the T cell repertoires of 600 to 850 subjects and linked those repertoires to cytomegalovirus serostatus. A separate validation cohort of 100 to 150 different subjects was used in addition to the roughly 670-subject first cohort. The study combined high-throughput TCR immunosequencing, statistical association of individual TCRs with disease status, and machine learning to predict cytomegalovirus infection status. A later analysis re-analyzed previously published TCR beta repertoires from 550 to 700 donors and added high-resolution HLA genotyping to study TCR occurrence patterns. In the later analysis, no new phenotypic data were used to find candidate immune exposures; instead, reliance was placed on TCR beta sequences and their occurrence across donors. An earlier analysis of 587 of the donors used high-throughput TCR beta sequencing to judge whether each TCR beta V gene segment behaved as functional or pseudogenic. Donor age, sex, ethnicity and CMV serostatus were collected together with the repertoire data. In a later genetic analysis, genome-wide SNP genotypes for about three fifths of the roughly 670 donors were used, and that subset was treated as a discovery cohort. All discovery cohort repertoires had been generated on a single sequencing platform. Both class I and class II loci were covered by HLA typing, at four-digit resolution. Typing coverage varied by locus: roughly 629-640 donors for A, B, C, DRB1 and DQB1; more than 500 for DQA1; over 600 for DPA1; under 490 for DPB1. About 5 DR-DQ haplotypes were handled as single units for association and clustering, since linkage in the cohort was strong. Among roughly 370 genotyped donors of the cohort, an average of 235,054 unique TCR beta nucleotide sequences were sequenced per donor, around 20% of them non-productive.

Library preparation employed the immunoSEQ multiplex PCR assay. A mixture of 60 forward primers for TCR Vbeta segments and 13 reverse primers for TCR Jbeta segments was used in the multiplex PCR. Amplification of the CDR3 region of rearranged TCR beta genes was performed with a multiplex PCR assay on genomic DNA. On the Illumina HiSeq System, the amplified TCR beta libraries were sequenced as 87-base-pair reads. Regarding the original processing steps: A later analysis tallied 75 million to 95 million unique TCR beta chains across the 610 or so repertoires, and about 10 million of those chains were shared by two or more donors. Raw reads were error-corrected and collapsed into unique sequences with a nearest-neighbor algorithm that merged closely related sequences to remove PCR and sequencing errors. CDR3 sequences were aligned to IMGT reference sequences to assign V, D and J gene segments. For a sequence to be retained, a match of at least six nucleotides to both a V gene segment and a J gene segment was required. A rearrangement was called productive if the CDR3 had no stop codons and remained in frame with V and J, and every other rearrangement was called non-productive. Following IMGT convention, CDR3 was defined as the stretch from the second conserved V-encoded cysteine to the conserved J-encoded phenylalanine. Sequences without an unambiguous match to a single V gene segment were excluded from the earlier analysis of a few hundred of the donors. An earlier analysis of 587 of the donors called V segments functional above 56.7% productive rearrangements and segregating when the between-donor standard deviation exceeded 5%. A statistical classification framework was built for diagnosing cytomegalovirus status from the catalog of TCR beta chain sequences. In a later analysis, V and J genes were assigned by comparing TCR nucleotide sequences against IMGT/GENE-DB human TR gene sequences. The TCRdist pipeline was used in a later analysis to assign CDR3 sequences and most-parsimonious VDJ recombination scenarios. In a later analysis, each TCR beta chain was defined by its CDR3 amino acid sequence together with its V-gene family, and reads lacking a unique V-gene family were excluded. A later analysis removed several hundred highly shared, low-generation-probability nucleotide sequences to deal with suspected cross-contamination and a sequencing artifact. In a later analysis, a clonal expansion index for each public chain was calculated from normalized within-repertoire ranks of inferred template counts. In a later analysis, generation probabilities were computed with a VDJ recombination model fitted to out-of-frame rearrangements, and the resulting probabilities were checked against IGoR. In a later analysis, hypergeometric tests were used to score TCR-TCR, TCR-HLA and TCR-CMV co-occurrence, with a repertoire-size bias correction applied to TCR pairs. In a later analysis, false discovery rates were estimated by permuting HLA or CMV assignments 20 times. A later analysis grouped co-occurring TCRs with DBSCAN, adding TCRdist sequence similarity when clustering within HLA-allele-positive subsets. For co-occurrence clustering, repertoires with fewer than 30,000 or more than 120,000 public chains were excluded, along with roughly 5 repertoires with anomalous nucleotide sharing. This immuneACCESS table, as held by TCRdb, lists in-frame sequences with V and J called but not all clones. Of the missing ones, under half trace to an unresolved V gene in checked studies; the others have no known cause. The V and J calls and clone size come from that table; D and trimming were worked out from the DNA. Within this sample are 95,000 to 150,000 clones, with about 84% of them counted one time only. Jointly, the top ten make up 3.5% to 4% of the sample.

Overall study results and their limits: A later analysis found that TCR association rates varied across HLA loci, with DRB1 alleles showing the most associated TCRs and HLA-C alleles the fewest. Broadly in line with IMGT annotations, most TCR beta V segments showed up in productive rearrangements about 90% or about 30% of the time in an earlier analysis of about 500 of the donors. A further reported finding was that TCR beta sequences accurately predicted the HLA-A and HLA-B alleles for most subjects in the first cohort. Some IMGT-functional V segments, including TRBV6-2 and TRBV6-3, could not be distinguished by the 87-base-pair reads and were therefore excluded. A later genetic analysis associated a missense DCLRE1C variant with V-gene and J-gene trimming of TCR beta chains, and an independent cohort replicated the association. The study gave a list of 150 to 200 TCR beta chains associated with cytomegalovirus. In a later genetic analysis, fewer N-insertions in productive TCRs were reported among donors in an Asian-associated ancestry cluster than the roughly 700-donor mean. Specific HLA alleles were associated with over 15,000 TCR beta sequences at a false discovery rate of 0.05 in a later analysis. Over 15 rarely observed V segments, including chromosome 9 orphons, were excluded from the earlier analysis of several hundred of the donors because counts were too low. Compared with equally common non-associated chains, HLA-associated TCR beta chains in a later analysis were more clonally expanded and had lower generation probabilities. HLA typing was unavailable for some donors at each locus, so association tests used only the typed subset. In both the original and validation cohorts, the classifier was reported to diagnose cytomegalovirus status with high specificity and sensitivity. Several of the top co-occurrence clusters appeared to be linked to parvovirus B19, influenza, CMV and Epstein-Barr virus, according to a later analysis. When HLA alleles, especially DR and DQ, strongly co-occurred, TCR associations were difficult to assign to individual alleles. Most CMV-associated TCR beta chains appeared to be HLA-restricted in a later analysis, and the HLA associations seemed to be driven largely by CMV exposure. In vitro tests confirmed that a few of the cytomegalovirus-associated TCR beta chains recognize cytomegalovirus antigens. Only TCR beta chains were sequenced in this cohort, and the absence of alpha or paired-chain data limited detectable features. A cluster of highly shared sequence variants was judged likely to represent a technical artifact of the sequencing pipeline. Most TCR sequences were observed very rarely across donors, whereas some public TCRs were present in many individuals. The authors suggested that the approach could potentially be extended to other disease states and immunological phenotypes. Immune exposure information for the cohort was limited to CMV serostatus. Presence/absence analyses assumed roughly uniform sequencing depth across donors, an assumption that may not hold. Correlated functional status among segregating V segments might be attributable to linkage disequilibrium, but an unknown experimental factor could not be ruled out.

Sequences MNHNS (CDR1) and SASEGT (CDR2) are obtained from the germline V gene. Trimming leaves V shorter by 8 bases and J shorter by 7 bases, with the junction holding 14 bases beyond the gene matches. The CDR3, from cysteine to phenylalanine, totals 15 residues. Just CDR3 DNA is preserved here, 45 bases in frame from base 1. This clone came up a few times. Its specific antigen is unknown. Base qualities were left out, and no much larger clone turns up one base away. The cohort comprised around 700 healthy bone marrow donors. At the time of sampling, every cohort member was nominally healthy, though immune exposures that went unrecorded were likely present. The donor tested CMV seropositive, placing the donor among the 289 seropositive members of the cohort. A peripheral blood sample was collected from each donor, and TCR beta sequencing was performed on peripheral blood mononuclear cells. The Qiagen DNeasy Blood Extraction Kit was used to extract genomic DNA from the blood cell samples.

This clonotype was sampled from a man aged 18 to 30 in good health and CMV-seropositive. Sequenced sample: PBMCs. The chain was built from TRBV6-1 and TRBJ1-3, with 7 junctional bases fitting TRBD1. CDR3 region: CASSPGQFYDNTIYF. The DNA sequence is TGTGCCAGCTCACCGGGACAGTTTTACGACAACACCATATATTTT.